This entry lists 23 T cell receptor beta chains sequenced from one sample in a study of blood T cell repertoires in COVID-19. Profiling relied on immunoSEQ multiplex PCR, and the TCRdb table lists in-frame clones only, not all of them. The data contain tens of thousands of clones, around 87% of them singletons. The sequenced sample was peripheral blood. The source is a human donor in a cohort sampled during active COVID-19.

V and J are TRBV6-5 and TRBJ2-1, with D possibly being TRBD1 (5 bases). V lost 0 bases, J lost 7 bases, and 13 bases lay in between. The CDR3 length is 15 residues. Germline V gene lookup returns CDR1 MNHEY and CDR2 SVGAGI. CDR3 protein: CASSYSRTLLNEQFF. CDR3 sequence (DNA): TGTGCCAGCAGTTACTCGAGGACACTGCTAAATGAGCAGTTCTTC.

This CDR3 is CASSRNARDNSPLHF. The DNA for the CDR3 is TGTGCCAGCTCACGCAACGCGAGGGATAATTCACCCCTCCACTTT. The chain carries TRBV18 and TRBJ1-6; D gene ambiguous. This CDR3 contains 15 residues. CDR1 is KGHSH and CDR2 is LQKENI in the germline V gene. V was trimmed by 4 bases and J by 5 bases, leaving 12 bases between them. The variable domain in full, with the rest retrieved from reference TRBV18 and TRBJ1-6, is NAGVMQNPRHLVRRRGQEARLRCSPMKGHSHVYWYRQLPEEGLKFMVYLQKENIIDESGMPKERFSAEFPKEGPSILRIQQVVRGDSAAYFCASSRNARDNSPLHFGNGTRLTVT.

The chain links TRBV7-3 to TRBJ1-5, with D unresolved. Trimming left V 0 bases short and J 4 bases short, with 7 bases between. This CDR3 comprises 14 residues. Germline assignment: CDR1 SGHTA and CDR2 FQGTGA. The chain's CDR3 is CASSLTPGNQPQHF. The CDR3 DNA is TGTGCCAGCAGCTTAACCCCGGGGAATCAGCCCCAGCATTTT.

This chain connects TRBV5-1 to TRBJ2-3, with D possibly being TRBD1 (6 bases). Trimming stripped 2 bases from V and 4 bases from J, with 11 bases between. The CDR3 covers 14 residues. Per the germline V gene, CDR1 is SGHRS and CDR2 is YFSETQ. CDR3 sequence reads: CASSFGTSSDTQYF. Here the CDR3 DNA reads TGCGCCAGCAGCTTCGGGACATCATCAGATACGCAGTATTTT.

This clone was counted many times. The rearrangement uses TRBV7-9 and TRBJ1-6, with D perhaps TRBD1 (5 bases). Trimming stripped 3 bases from V and 5 bases from J, with 11 bases between. The V gene's germline CDR1 is SEHNR and CDR2 FQNEAQ (reference sequence). The CDR3 is 15 residues long. In DNA form, the CDR3 reads TGTGCCAGCAGCTTGAAGGGGTCCGATAATTCACCCCTCCACTTT. This encodes CASSLKGSDNSPLHF.

V and J are TRBV3-1 (or the pseudogene TRBV3-2) and TRBJ2-5; TRBD1 is a possible D gene (5 bases). This CDR3 comprises 15 residues. Germline-derived CDR1 and CDR2 are LGHDT and YNNKEL (reference sequence). V was trimmed by 5 bases and J by 0 bases, leaving 13 bases between them. CDR3 sequence: CASSATTEYQETQYF. DNA for the CDR3: TGTGCCAGCAGCGCTACGACAGAGTACCAAGAGACCCAGTACTTC.

In DNA, the CDR3 is TGTGCCAGCAGTGGGACAGGAGGATACTACGAGCAGTACTTC. Translating gives CASSGTGGYYEQYF. V and J are TRBV2 and TRBJ2-7, with 7 bases aligning to TRBD1. V was clipped by 4 bases and J by 3 bases; unmatched bases: 6. CDR3 length equals 14 residues. Germline CDR1 is SNHLY and CDR2 is FYNNEI.

V usage is TRBV7-2 and J usage is TRBJ1-2; possibly TRBD1 for D (5 bases). Germline V gene sequence: CDR1 SGHTA, CDR2 FQGNSA. The CDR3 has 15 residues. The V and J ends lost 5 bases and 5 bases respectively, with 18 bases between them. CDR3 nucleotide sequence: TGTGCCAGCAGCCAGGCGTTGCGCAGGGTGTATGGCTACACCTTC. Translated, it gives CASSQALRRVYGYTF. The variable domain in full, with the rest retrieved from reference TRBV7-2 and TRBJ1-2, is GAGVSQSPSNKVTEKGKDVELRCDPISGHTALYWYRQSLGQGLEFLIYFQGNSAPDKSGLPSDRFSAERTGGSVSTLTIQRTQQEDSAVYLCASSQALRRVYGYTFGSGTRLTVV.

The rearrangement joins TRBV9 to TRBJ2-5, with 8 bases aligning to TRBD2. Germline V CDR1 and CDR2: SGDLS, YYNGEE. V lost 7 bases, J lost 5 bases, and 10 bases stayed unmatched. The length of the CDR3 is 14 residues. The CDR3 bases are TGTGCCAGCGGTCCCCGGGGGGGCCTTGAGACCCAGTACTTC. It specifies CASGPRGGLETQYF.

This rearrangement joins TRBV11-2 to TRBJ1-3; D remains ambiguous. The ends were cut back, 4 bases at V and 0 bases at J, with 16 bases in the middle. This CDR3 comprises 17 residues. Germline loops: CDR1 SGHAT, CDR2 FQNNGV. The CDR3, as DNA: TGTGCCAGCAGCTCCTCCCCGCGGAGACTCTCTGGAAACACCATATATTTT. Amino acids: CASSSSPRRLSGNTIYF.

This chain links TRBV19 with TRBJ1-5; 12 bases map to TRBD1. This CDR3 has 19 amino acids. CDR1 is LNHDA, CDR2 SQIVND, per germline (reference sequence). The V segment lost 6 bases and the J segment 4 bases; nucleotides outside the gene matches: 16. The CDR3 coding sequence is TGTGCCAGTAGCTCTAGGTACCGGGACAGGGGGCTGGTTAATCAGCCCCAGCATTTT. It encodes CASSSRYRDRGLVNQPQHF. Supplemented by reference TRBV19 and TRBJ1-5, the full variable domain reads DGGITQSPKYLFRKEGQNVTLSCEQNLNHDAMYWYRQDPGQGLRLIYYSQIVNDFQKGDIAEGYSVSREKKESFPLTVTSAQKNPTAFYLCASSSRYRDRGLVNQPQHFGDGTRLSIL.

The CDR3 region is CATSRGTRDTGELFF. The CDR3 DNA follows: TGTGCCACCAGCAGAGGAACTCGGGACACCGGGGAGCTGTTTTTT. The rearrangement joins TRBV15 to TRBJ2-2; no clear D. Germline values: CDR1 LNHNV, CDR2 YYDKDF (reference sequence). The CDR3 is made up of 15 amino acids. V was cut by 1 base and J by 3 bases, with 9 bases left in between.

The CDR3 DNA sequence: TGTGCCAGCAGGGGGGGGCAGAACAATGAGCAGTTCTTC. This gives the protein CASRGGQNNEQFF. This chain uses TRBV7-8 with TRBJ2-1; D may be TRBD2 (7 bases). CDR3 length: 13 amino acids. V lost 6 bases, J lost 5 bases, and 11 bases lay in between. Germline CDR1 reads SGHVS; CDR2 reads FQNEAQ.

The chain employs TRBV2 and TRBJ1-2; D might be TRBD1 (5 bases). Trimming removed 1 base at V and 4 bases at J, with 7 bases between. This CDR3 spans 13 amino acids. Germline CDR1 is SNHLY and CDR2 is FYNNEI. The CDR3 is CASSEGGLYGYTF. The CDR3 coding sequence is TGTGCCAGCAGTGAAGGGGGCCTCTATGGCTACACCTTC.

The J gene is TRBJ2-2, the V gene TRBV7-9; D is unresolved. The CDR3 extends over 14 amino acids. Germline V lookup: CDR1 SEHNR, CDR2 FQNEAQ (reference sequence). V was clipped by 4 bases and J by 6 bases, with 12 bases between them. CDR3 nucleotide sequence: TGTGCCAGCAGCTCCCCCGGTAACGCCGGGGAGCTGTTTTTT. Amino acids: CASSSPGNAGELFF.

This chain joins TRBV7-9 and TRBJ1-2; D perhaps matches TRBD1 (6 bases). The CDR3 loop spans 15 amino acids. Germline V gene sequence: CDR1 SEHNR, CDR2 FQNEAQ (reference sequence). The V end was cut by 2 bases, the J end by 0 bases, with 10 bases between. DNA of the CDR3: TGTGCCAGCAGCTTAATTGGACAGTCTAACTATGGCTACACCTTC. Residues: CASSLIGQSNYGYTF. Combining the CDR3 with reference TRBV7-9 and TRBJ1-2 gives the whole variable domain DTGVSQNPRHKITKRGQNVTFRCDPISEHNRLYWYRQTLGQGPEFLTYFQNEAQLEKSRLLSDRFSAERPKGSFSTLEIQRTEQGDSAMYLCASSLIGQSNYGYTFGSGTRLTVV.

This chain links TRBV11-3 with TRBJ2-7, with a tentative D call TRBD2 (5 bases). The germline CDR1 and CDR2 sequences are SGHNT and YENEEA. The CDR3 totals 12 residues. Trimming removed 5 bases from V and 6 bases from J, with 11 bases in between. The CDR3 coding sequence is TGTGCCAGCAGCGAGGGCAGTGGCGAGCAGTACTTC. This gives the protein CASSEGSGEQYF.

This clone was observed once. The chain recombines TRBV27 with TRBJ2-1, with 8 positions matching TRBD2. Germline CDR1 MNHEY, CDR2 SMNVEV (reference sequence). The V and J ends lost 0 bases and 3 bases, in that order; junction bases with no gene match: 4. The CDR3 runs 16 residues. The DNA for the CDR3 is TGTGCCAGCAGTTTATCAGTCAGCGGGGGCTACAATGAGCAGTTCTTC. Its protein product is CASSLSVSGGYNEQFF.

The V gene is TRBV4-1, the J gene TRBJ1-5, with no clear D. The V end lost 1 base, the J end lost 3 bases, and 13 bases lay between the germline ends. Germline CDR1 reads MGHRA; CDR2 reads YSYEKL. The CDR3 covers 16 residues. Here the CDR3 reads CASSQAAVADNQPQHF. In DNA, the CDR3 is TGCGCCAGCAGCCAAGCGGCGGTAGCGGACAATCAGCCCCAGCATTTT.

This clone has just one count. The rearrangement joins TRBV7-9 to TRBJ1-3; TRBD1 aligns across 8 bases. After removal of 4 bases from V and 5 bases from J, the junction contained 7 bases not matched to a gene. The CDR3 spans 15 residues. CDR1 is SEHNR and CDR2 is FQNEAQ in the germline V gene (reference sequence). The DNA for the CDR3 is TGTGCCAGCAGCTCCGTTCCCAGGGGGCGAAACACCATATATTTT. It encodes CASSSVPRGRNTIYF.

The chain uses TRBV5-1 and TRBJ2-3; 11 bases map to TRBD1. The CDR3 totals 15 residues. Looked up from germline, CDR1 is SGHRS and CDR2 is YFSETQ. Germline trimming cut 7 bases from V and 0 bases from J; bases unmatched to any gene: 4. For the CDR3, the DNA is TGCGCCAGCCGGGACAGGGGGAGAAGCACAGATACGCAGTATTTT. This codes for CASRDRGRSTDTQYF. Filled out from reference TRBV5-1 and TRBJ2-3, the complete variable domain reads KAGVTQTPRYLIKTRGQQVTLSCSPISGHRSVSWYQQTPGQGLQFLFEYFSETQRNKGNFPGRFSGRQFSNSRSEMNVSTLELGDSALYLCASRDRGRSTDTQYFGPGTRLTVL.

This chain joins TRBV11-2 and TRBJ1-2; perhaps TRBD1 as D (5 bases). The CDR3 is made up of 13 amino acids. V lost 3 bases and J lost 7, with 12 bases in between. From germline, CDR1 is SGHAT and CDR2 FQNNGV. CDR3 in amino acids: CASSFESGLGYTF. In DNA form, the CDR3 reads TGTGCCAGCAGCTTTGAGTCAGGGCTTGGCTACACCTTC.

The rearrangement uses TRBV2 and TRBJ2-3; D gene uncertain. Trimming cost V 0 bases and J 0 bases, with 10 bases left between them. CDR1 and CDR2 (germline): SNHLY, FYNNEI. The CDR3 contains 16 residues. The CDR3 DNA follows: TGTGCCAGCAGTGAAGCAAGAGCTGCTAGCACAGATACGCAGTATTTT. Encoded protein: CASSEARAASTDTQYF.